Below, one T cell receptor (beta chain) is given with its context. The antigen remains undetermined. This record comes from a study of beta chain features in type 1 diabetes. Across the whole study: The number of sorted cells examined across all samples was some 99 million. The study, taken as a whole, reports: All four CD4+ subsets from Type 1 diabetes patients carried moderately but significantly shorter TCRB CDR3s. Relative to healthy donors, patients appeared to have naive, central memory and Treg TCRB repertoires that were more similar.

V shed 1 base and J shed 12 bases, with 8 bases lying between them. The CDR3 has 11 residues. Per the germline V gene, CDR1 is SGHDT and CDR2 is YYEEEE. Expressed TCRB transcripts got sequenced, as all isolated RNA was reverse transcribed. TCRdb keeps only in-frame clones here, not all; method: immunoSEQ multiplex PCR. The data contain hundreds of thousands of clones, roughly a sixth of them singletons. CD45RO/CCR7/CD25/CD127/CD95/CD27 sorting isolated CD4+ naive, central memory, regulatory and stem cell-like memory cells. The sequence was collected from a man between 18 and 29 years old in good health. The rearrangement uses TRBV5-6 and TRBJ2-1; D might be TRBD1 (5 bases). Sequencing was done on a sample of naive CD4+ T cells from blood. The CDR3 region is CASSLNRGQFF. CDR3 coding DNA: TGTGCCAGCAGCTTGAATAGGGGGCAGTTCTTC.